The entry below describes one TCR beta chain. The repertoire was sequenced with immunoSEQ multiplex PCR; TCRdb's copy has only in-frame clones and lacks some. In the table there are about 79,000 clones, 92% of which are singletons. The CDR3 sequence is 16 residues long. J lost 1 base, V lost 2 bases, and 6 bases had no gene match. Germline assignment: CDR1 KGHSH and CDR2 LQKENI. Prior autoimmune disease or systemic immunosuppression barred patients. This sample is drawn from a study of OX40 agonist ivuxolimab in advanced cancers. Study background: Partial response was recorded in three patients: one hepatocellular carcinoma and two cutaneous melanoma cases.

The source was CD4+ or CD8+ T cells sorted from blood, collected in a trial of the OX40 agonist ivuxolimab. The sequence came from an adult with an advanced solid tumor such as melanoma, head and neck, liver or kidney cancer. The gene calls are TRBV18 and TRBJ2-3; 7 nucleotides line up with TRBD2. The CDR3, as DNA: TGTGCCAGCTCACCATACCTAGCGGAGCGCACAGATACGCAGTATTTT. Translating gives CASSPYLAERTDTQYF. Using reference TRBV18 and TRBJ2-3 for the parts outside the CDR3, the full variable domain is NAGVMQNPRHLVRRRGQEARLRCSPMKGHSHVYWYRQLPEEGLKFMVYLQKENIIDESGMPKERFSAEFPKEGPSILRIQQVVRGDSAAYFCASSPYLAERTDTQYFGPGTRLTVL.